Listed below are T cell receptor beta chains from one sample, sequenced in a study of PD-1 blockade in classical Hodgkin lymphoma. Clones were read by immunoSEQ multiplex PCR, and TCRdb kept only the in-frame ones, dropping some. The data contain roughly 56,000 clones, 88% of them singletons. The sample here was peripheral blood mononuclear cells (PBMCs), taken before the second cycle of nivolumab. These receptors all come from a human donor with classical Hodgkin lymphoma. Each CDR3 is given with its conserved first and last residue. D genes are given only for firm matches. The size field is filled for only some rows; it gives once, few, many or a size class.

j_call v_call d_call clone_size cdr3_aa cdr3_nt
TRBJ2-7 TRBV5-1 . once CASTQHAEDYEQYF TGCGCCAGCACCCAACACGCAGAGGACTACGAGCAGTACTTC
TRBJ1-5 TRBV6-1 TRBD1 . CASTQGDRGLPQHF TGTGCCAGCACTCAAGGAGACAGGGGTCTGCCCCAGCATTTT
TRBJ2-1 TRBV7-9 TRBD2 . CASSTRRTSGVEQFF TGTGCCAGCAGCACAAGACGGACTAGCGGGGTTGAGCAGTTCTTC
TRBJ1-1 TRBV27 . . CASSLGSYTEAFF TGTGCCAGCAGTTTAGGCTCCTACACTGAAGCTTTCTTT
TRBJ2-3 TRBV7-2 TRBD2 . CAIPGLAGFRTQYF TGTGCCATTCCGGGACTAGCGGGGTTCAGAACGCAGTATTTT
TRBJ2-7 TRBV5-1 TRBD2 . CASSLASGGAYEQYF TGCGCCAGCAGCTTGGCTAGCGGGGGCGCCTACGAGCAGTACTTC
TRBJ2-3 TRBV5-1 . . CASSFESTALVGNTQYF TGCGCCAGCAGCTTCGAGTCGACCGCCCTCGTGGGAAATACGCAGTATTTT
TRBJ2-3 TRBV2 TRBD1 . CASVEDGTDTDTQYF TGTGCCAGCGTTGAGGATGGGACAGACACAGATACGCAGTATTTT
TRBJ1-6 TRBV19 . . CASRKGRDDLHF TGTGCCAGTAGGAAAGGCCGGGACGACCTCCACTTT
TRBJ2-7 TRBV6-1 . few CASSEMDYPSYEQYF TGTGCCAGCAGTGAAATGGACTATCCCTCCTACGAGCAGTACTTC
TRBJ1-1 TRBV18 . . CASSLSENTEAFF TGTGCCAGCTCCCTTAGTGAGAACACTGAAGCTTTCTTT
TRBJ2-3 TRBV6-6 . . CASGMGDTQYF TGTGCCAGCGGGATGGGAGATACGCAGTATTTT
TRBJ2-4 TRBV19 . . CASSTGPIITKNIQYF TGTGCCAGTAGCACGGGACCGATTATTACCAAAAACATTCAGTACTTC
TRBJ1-5 TRBV21-1 . few CASSPPERLQHF TGTGCCAGCAGCCCACCGGAAAGGCTCCAGCATTTT
TRBJ2-5 TRBV5-6 . . CASSFRGDGTQYF TGTGCCAGCAGTTTCAGGGGGGACGGGACCCAGTACTTC
TRBJ1-1 TRBV5-1 . . CASSYRGTEAFF TGCGCCAGCAGCTACCGGGGGACTGAAGCTTTCTTT
TRBJ2-5 TRBV28 TRBD2 . CASSSPGLAGGIPYF TGTGCCAGCAGTTCCCCGGGACTAGCGGGGGGGATCCCCTACTTC
TRBJ2-7 TRBV2 TRBD1 . CASINPGQGVWEQYF TGTGCCAGCATTAACCCGGGACAGGGGGTTTGGGAGCAGTACTTC
TRBJ1-2 TRBV30 TRBD1 . CAWGGPLYRGRWDGYTF TGTGCCTGGGGTGGGCCTCTCTACAGGGGGCGGTGGGACGGCTACACCTTC
TRBJ1-2 TRBV21-1 . . CASRDTDGYTF TGTGCCAGCAGAGACACAGACGGCTACACCTTC
TRBJ1-5 TRBV5-1 . . CASSLEGGPYSNQPQHF TGCGCCAGCAGCTTGGAGGGTGGGCCTTATAGCAATCAGCCCCAGCATTTT
TRBJ2-7 TRBV28 . . CASTPLGRSYEQYF TGTGCCAGCACCCCCCTGGGGCGTTCCTACGAGCAGTACTTC
TRBJ2-7 TRBV7-2 . . CASSFRSRQPYYEQYF TGTGCCAGCAGCTTCCGATCTCGTCAGCCATACTACGAGCAGTACTTC
TRBJ2-2 TRBV7-9 . once CASALRSGRGSNTGELFF TGTGCCAGCGCCTTGAGGTCGGGCAGGGGCTCGAACACCGGGGAGCTGTTTTTT
TRBJ2-3 TRBV19 . . CASSMMFIDTQYF TGTGCCAGTAGTATGATGTTTATAGATACGCAGTATTTT
TRBJ2-1 TRBV11-3 . . CASSLNPGGGEQFF TGTGCCAGCAGCTTAAATCCCGGGGGCGGTGAGCAGTTCTTC
TRBJ1-3 TRBV28 . . CASSFRGNTIYF TGTGCCAGCAGTTTCCGGGGAAACACCATATATTTT
TRBJ2-3 TRBV7-3 TRBD1 . CASSSTGAGDTQYF TGTGCCAGCAGCTCCACAGGGGCGGGAGATACGCAGTATTTT
TRBJ2-3 TRBV5-1 . . CASSFLGYTDTQYF TGCGCCAGCAGTTTTCTAGGCTACACAGATACGCAGTATTTT
TRBJ1-1 TRBV5-1 TRBD1 . CASRPGTGVTEAFF TGCGCCAGCAGGCCCGGGACAGGGGTAACTGAAGCTTTCTTT